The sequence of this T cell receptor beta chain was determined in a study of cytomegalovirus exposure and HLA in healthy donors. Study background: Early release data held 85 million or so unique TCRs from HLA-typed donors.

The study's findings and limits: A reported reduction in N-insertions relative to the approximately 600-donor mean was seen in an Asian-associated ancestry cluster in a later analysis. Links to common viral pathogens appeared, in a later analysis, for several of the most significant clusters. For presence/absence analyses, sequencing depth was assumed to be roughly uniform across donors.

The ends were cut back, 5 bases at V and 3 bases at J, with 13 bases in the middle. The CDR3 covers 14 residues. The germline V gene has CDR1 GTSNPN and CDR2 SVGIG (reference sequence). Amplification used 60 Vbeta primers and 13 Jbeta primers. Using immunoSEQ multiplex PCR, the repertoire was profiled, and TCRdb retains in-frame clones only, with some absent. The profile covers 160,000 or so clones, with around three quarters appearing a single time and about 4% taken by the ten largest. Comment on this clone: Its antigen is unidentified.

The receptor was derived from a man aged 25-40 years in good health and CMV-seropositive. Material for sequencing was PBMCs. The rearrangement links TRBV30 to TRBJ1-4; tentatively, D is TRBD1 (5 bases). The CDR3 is CAWGEGLANEKLFF. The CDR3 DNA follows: TGTGCCTGGGGGGAGGGACTAGCTAATGAAAAACTGTTTTTT.